This TCR beta chain was found in a study of siplizumab effects on memory and regulatory T cells. Germline values: CDR1 GTSNPN, CDR2 SVGIG (reference sequence). Trimming cost V 2 bases and J 5 bases, with 12 bases left between them. CDR3 length: 14 residues. Study findings and constraints: In unstimulated cells, naive T cells appeared more diverse than memory T cells and seemed major alloresponse contributors.

The protocol was immunoSEQ multiplex PCR, while the TCRdb copy is restricted to in-frame clones and leaves out a portion. This table holds 100,000 or so clones, approximately 91% found once. Turning to this clone: The target antigen is unknown.

Input material: non-Treg CD4+ T cells sorted from blood. The chain has TRBV30 and TRBJ2-2; D remains unclear. The source is a human donor in good health. The CDR3 sequence is CAWSPPLTTGELFF. The CDR3 nucleotides are TGTGCCTGGAGTCCCCCATTAACTACCGGGGAGCTGTTTTTT.